This entry features one TCR beta chain sequence. The data were taken from a study of cytomegalovirus exposure and HLA in healthy donors. The CDR3 runs to 16 residues. V was pared by 0 bases and J by 0 bases, with 10 bases between. CDR1 and CDR2 (germline): MNHNY, SVGAGI (reference sequence). Researchers ran the PCR with 60 Vbeta and 13 Jbeta primers. Per the study methods: In a later analysis, of around 85 million unique beta chains, roughly 11 million appeared in at least two donors. Clones were read by immunoSEQ multiplex PCR, and TCRdb kept only the in-frame ones, dropping some. That table supplies the V and J calls and clone size; D and trimming were determined from the DNA. The table records about 260,000 clones, roughly 81% of them present only once.

V usage is TRBV6-6 and J usage is TRBJ2-3; D is unclear. Sequencing was performed on PBMCs. This TCR was recovered from a woman in her thirties or forties in good health and CMV-seropositive. The CDR3 sequence: CASSYSDNWSTDTQYF. The CDR3 nucleotides are TGTGCCAGCAGTTACTCCGACAACTGGAGCACAGATACGCAGTATTTT.